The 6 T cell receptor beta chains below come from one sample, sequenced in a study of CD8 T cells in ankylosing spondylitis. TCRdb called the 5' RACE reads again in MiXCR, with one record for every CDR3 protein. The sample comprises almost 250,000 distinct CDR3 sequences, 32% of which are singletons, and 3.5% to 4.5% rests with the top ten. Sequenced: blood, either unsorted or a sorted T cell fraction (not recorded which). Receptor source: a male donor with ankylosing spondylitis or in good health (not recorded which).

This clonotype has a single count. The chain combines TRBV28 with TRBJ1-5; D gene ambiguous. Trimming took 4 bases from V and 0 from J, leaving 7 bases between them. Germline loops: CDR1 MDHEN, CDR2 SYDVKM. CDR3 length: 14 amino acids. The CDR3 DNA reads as TGTGCCAGCAGTTATGGCTATAGCAATCAGCCCCAGCATTTT. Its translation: CASSYGYSNQPQHF. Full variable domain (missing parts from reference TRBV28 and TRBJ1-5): DVKVTQSSRYLVKRTGEKVFLECVQDMDHENMFWYRQDPGLGLRLIYFSYDVKMKEKGDIPEGYSVSREKKERFSLILESASTNQTSMYLCASSYGYSNQPQHFGDGTRLSIL.

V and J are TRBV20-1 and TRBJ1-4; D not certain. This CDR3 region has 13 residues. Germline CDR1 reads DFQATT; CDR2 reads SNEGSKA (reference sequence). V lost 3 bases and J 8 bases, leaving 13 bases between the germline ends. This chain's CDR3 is CSASLGAGEKLFF. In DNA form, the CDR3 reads TGCAGTGCTAGTCTGGGTGCGGGAGAAAAACTGTTTTTT.

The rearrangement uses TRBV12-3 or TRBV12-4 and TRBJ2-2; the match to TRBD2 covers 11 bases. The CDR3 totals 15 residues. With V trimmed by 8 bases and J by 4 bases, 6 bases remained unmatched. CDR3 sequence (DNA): TGTGCCAGCGGGGAAGGGACTAGCGGCACCGGGGAGCTGTTTTTT. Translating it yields CASGEGTSGTGELFF.

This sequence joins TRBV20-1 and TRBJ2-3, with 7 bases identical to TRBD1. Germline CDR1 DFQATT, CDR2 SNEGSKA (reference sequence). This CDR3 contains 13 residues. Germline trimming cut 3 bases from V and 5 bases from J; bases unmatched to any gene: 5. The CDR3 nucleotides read TGCAGTGCTAGGGCAGGGGGAGTAGATACGCAGTATTTT. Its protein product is CSARAGGVDTQYF.

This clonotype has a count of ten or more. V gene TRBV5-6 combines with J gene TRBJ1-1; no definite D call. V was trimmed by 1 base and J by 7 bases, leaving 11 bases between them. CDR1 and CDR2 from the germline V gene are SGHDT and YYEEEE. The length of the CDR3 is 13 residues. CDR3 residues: CASSLWSGIEAFF. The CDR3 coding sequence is TGTGCCAGCAGCTTGTGGTCGGGGATTGAAGCTTTCTTT.

The CDR3 spells CASSEGTDRYTF. The CDR3 DNA reads as TGTGCCAGCAGTGAGGGGACAGATCGCTACACCTTC. V is TRBV25-1 and J is TRBJ1-2; TRBD1 agrees at 7 bases. This CDR3 comprises 12 residues. The V gene's germline CDR1 is MGHDK and CDR2 SYGVNS. V was pared by 3 bases and J by 9 bases, with 4 bases of the junction left unmatched.